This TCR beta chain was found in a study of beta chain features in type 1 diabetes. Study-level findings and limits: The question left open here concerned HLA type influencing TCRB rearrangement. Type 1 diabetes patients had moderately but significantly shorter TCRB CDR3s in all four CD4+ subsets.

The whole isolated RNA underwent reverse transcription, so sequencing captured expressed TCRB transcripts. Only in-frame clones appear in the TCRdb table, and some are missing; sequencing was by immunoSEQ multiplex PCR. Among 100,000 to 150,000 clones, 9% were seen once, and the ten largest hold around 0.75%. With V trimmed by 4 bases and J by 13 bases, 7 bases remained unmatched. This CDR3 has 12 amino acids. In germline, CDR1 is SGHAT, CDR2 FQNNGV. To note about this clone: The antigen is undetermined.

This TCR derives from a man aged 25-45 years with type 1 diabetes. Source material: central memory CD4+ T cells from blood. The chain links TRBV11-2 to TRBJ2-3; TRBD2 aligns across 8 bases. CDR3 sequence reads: CASSSIRGGKYF. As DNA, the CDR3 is TGTGCCAGCAGCTCCATTCGGGGGGGCAAGTATTTT.